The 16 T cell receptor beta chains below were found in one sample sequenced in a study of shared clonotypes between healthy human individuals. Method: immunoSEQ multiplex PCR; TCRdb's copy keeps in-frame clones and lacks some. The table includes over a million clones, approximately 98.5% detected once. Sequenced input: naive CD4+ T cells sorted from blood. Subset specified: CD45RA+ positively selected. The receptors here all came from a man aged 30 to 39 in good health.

DNA of the CDR3: TGTGCCAGCAGCTTAGGACTAGCGGTGGGCTCCTACGAGCAGTACTTC. The encoded protein is CASSLGLAVGSYEQYF. V gene TRBV7-2 combines with J gene TRBJ2-7; 9 bases are a match to TRBD2. Germline CDR1 is SGHTA and CDR2 is FQGNSA. Germline trimming cut 1 base from V and 0 bases from J; bases unmatched to any gene: 4. The CDR3 loop spans 16 amino acids.

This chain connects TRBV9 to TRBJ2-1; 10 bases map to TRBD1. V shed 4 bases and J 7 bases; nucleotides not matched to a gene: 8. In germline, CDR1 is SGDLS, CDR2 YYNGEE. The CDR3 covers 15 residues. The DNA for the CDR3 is TGTGCCAGCAGCCTCGGGACAGGGGTTAAGAATGAGCAGTTCTTC. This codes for CASSLGTGVKNEQFF. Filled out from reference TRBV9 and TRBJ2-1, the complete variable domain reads DSGVTQTPKHLITATGQRVTLRCSPRSGDLSVYWYQQSLDQGLQFLIQYYNGEERAKGNILERFSAQQFPDLHSELNLSSLELGDSALYFCASSLGTGVKNEQFFGPGTRLTVL.

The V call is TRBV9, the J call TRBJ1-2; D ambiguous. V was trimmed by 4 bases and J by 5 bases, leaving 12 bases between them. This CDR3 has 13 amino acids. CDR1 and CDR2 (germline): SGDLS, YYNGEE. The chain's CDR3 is CASSLTPEYGYTF. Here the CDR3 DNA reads TGTGCCAGCAGCCTTACACCCGAATATGGCTACACCTTC.

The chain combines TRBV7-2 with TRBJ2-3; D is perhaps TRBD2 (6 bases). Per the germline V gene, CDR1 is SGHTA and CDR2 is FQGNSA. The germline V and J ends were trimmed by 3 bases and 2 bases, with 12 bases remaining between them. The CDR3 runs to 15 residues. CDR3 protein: CASSLEAGPTDTQYF. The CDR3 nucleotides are TGTGCCAGCAGCTTGGAAGCGGGCCCCACAGATACGCAGTATTTT.

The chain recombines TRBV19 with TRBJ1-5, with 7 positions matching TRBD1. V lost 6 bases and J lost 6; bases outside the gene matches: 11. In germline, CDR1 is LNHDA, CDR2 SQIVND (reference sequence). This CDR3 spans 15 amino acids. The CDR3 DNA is TGTGCCAGTAGAACGGGACAGCGCATAGCTCAGCCCCAGCATTTT. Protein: CASRTGQRIAQPQHF.

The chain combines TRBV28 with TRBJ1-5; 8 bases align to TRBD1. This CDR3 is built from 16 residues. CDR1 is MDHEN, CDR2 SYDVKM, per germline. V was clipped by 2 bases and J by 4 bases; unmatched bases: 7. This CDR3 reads CASSLHTGGGNQPQHF. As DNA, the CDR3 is TGTGCCAGCAGTTTACACACAGGGGGTGGTAATCAGCCCCAGCATTTT.

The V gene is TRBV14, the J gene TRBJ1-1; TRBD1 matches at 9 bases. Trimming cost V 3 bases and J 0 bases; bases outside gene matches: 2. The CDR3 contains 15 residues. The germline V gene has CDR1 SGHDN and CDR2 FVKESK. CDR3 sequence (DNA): TGTGCCAGCAGCCATACAGGGGGCTTGAACACTGAAGCTTTCTTT. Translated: CASSHTGGLNTEAFF.

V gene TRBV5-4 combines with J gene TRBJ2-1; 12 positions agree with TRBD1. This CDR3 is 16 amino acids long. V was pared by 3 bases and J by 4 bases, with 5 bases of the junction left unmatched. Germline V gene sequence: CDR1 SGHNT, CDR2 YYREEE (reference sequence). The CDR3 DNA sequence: TGTGCCAGCAGCTCCCGGGACAGGGGGCCTTACAATGAGCAGTTCTTC. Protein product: CASSSRDRGPYNEQFF.

CDR3 amino acids: CASSRSGEQYF. CDR3 coding DNA: TGTGCCAGCAGCCGCTCGGGTGAGCAGTACTTC. This sequence joins TRBV6-6 and TRBJ2-7; D unresolved. The CDR3 runs 11 residues. CDR1 is MNHNY, CDR2 SVGAGI, per germline (reference sequence). V lost 6 bases and J lost 7, with 10 bases in between.

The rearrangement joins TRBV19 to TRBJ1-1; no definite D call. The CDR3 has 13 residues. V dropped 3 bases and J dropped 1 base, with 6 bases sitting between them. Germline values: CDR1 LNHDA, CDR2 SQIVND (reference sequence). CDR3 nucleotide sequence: TGTGCCAGTAGTATCCCAGCGAACACTGAAGCTTTCTTT. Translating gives CASSIPANTEAFF. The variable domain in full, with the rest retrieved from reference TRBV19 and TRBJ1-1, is DGGITQSPKYLFRKEGQNVTLSCEQNLNHDAMYWYRQDPGQGLRLIYYSQIVNDFQKGDIAEGYSVSREKKESFPLTVTSAQKNPTAFYLCASSIPANTEAFFGQGTRLTVV.

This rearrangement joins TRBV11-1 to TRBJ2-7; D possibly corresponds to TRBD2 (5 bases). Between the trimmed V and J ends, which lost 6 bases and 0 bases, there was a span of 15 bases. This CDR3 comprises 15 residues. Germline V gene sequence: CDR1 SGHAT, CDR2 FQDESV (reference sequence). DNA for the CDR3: TGTGCCAGCAGTAGCGAGCCGGGGAGCTCCTACGAGCAGTACTTC. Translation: CASSSEPGSSYEQYF.

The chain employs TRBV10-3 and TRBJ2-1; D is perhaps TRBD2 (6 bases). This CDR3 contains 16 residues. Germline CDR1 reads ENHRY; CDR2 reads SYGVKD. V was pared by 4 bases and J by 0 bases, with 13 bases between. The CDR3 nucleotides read TGTGCCATCAGTGTGGCGGGACTTGCCTCCTACAATGAGCAGTTCTTC. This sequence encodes CAISVAGLASYNEQFF.

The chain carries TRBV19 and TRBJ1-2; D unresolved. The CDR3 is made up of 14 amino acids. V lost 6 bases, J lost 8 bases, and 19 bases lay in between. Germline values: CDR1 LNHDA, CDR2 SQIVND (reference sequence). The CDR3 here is CASSQGPLSGGYTF. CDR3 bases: TGTGCCAGTAGCCAAGGCCCCCTTAGTGGCGGCTACACCTTC.

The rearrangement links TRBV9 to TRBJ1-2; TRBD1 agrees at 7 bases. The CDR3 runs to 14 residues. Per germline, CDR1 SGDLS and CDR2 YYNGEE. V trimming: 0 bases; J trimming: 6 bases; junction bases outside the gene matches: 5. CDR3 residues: CASSVATGAHGYTF. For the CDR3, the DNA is TGTGCCAGCAGCGTAGCTACAGGGGCTCATGGCTACACCTTC.

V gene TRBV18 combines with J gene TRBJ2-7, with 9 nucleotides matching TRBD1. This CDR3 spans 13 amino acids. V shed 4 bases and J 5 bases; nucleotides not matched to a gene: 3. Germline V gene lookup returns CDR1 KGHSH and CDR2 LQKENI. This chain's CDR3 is CASSLRQGDEQYF. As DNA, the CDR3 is TGTGCCAGCTCACTAAGACAGGGGGACGAGCAGTACTTC.

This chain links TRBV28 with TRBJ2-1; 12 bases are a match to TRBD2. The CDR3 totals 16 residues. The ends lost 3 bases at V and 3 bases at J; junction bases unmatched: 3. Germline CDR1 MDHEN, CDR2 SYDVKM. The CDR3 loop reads CASSFLTSGGYNEQFF. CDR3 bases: TGTGCCAGCAGTTTTTTGACTAGCGGGGGCTACAATGAGCAGTTCTTC.